This TCR beta chain was sequenced in a study of T cell repertoires in cytomegalovirus infection. Turning to the study itself: Public signatures in TCR beta pointed to CMV infection and matching HLA type. Points from the study as a whole: The cumulative frequency of public TCR beta families identified carriers of CMV plus the relevant HLA. Dominating the ex vivo response were HLA-C-restricted CMV-specific TCR beta clonotypes.

TCRdb re-analysed the reads in MiXCR, keeping a single row per CDR3 protein. The sample records 650,000 to 900,000 distinct CDR3 sequences, approximately 30% being singletons. This clonotype was counted between two and nine times. Its antigen is unknown. Trimming took 6 bases from V and 8 from J, leaving 23 bases between them. The CDR3 spans 16 residues. Germline loops: CDR1 LNHDA, CDR2 SQIVND (reference sequence). The sequencing used cultured CD8+ T cells from PBMCs, collected from culture after CMV antigen stimulation. The sequence came from a human donor in good health (CMV status not recorded). Some clones in this sample may be carry-over from other donors' samples. This chain joins TRBV19 and TRBJ2-1; a weak D match, TRBD1 (7 bases). CDR3 region: CASSPGQRVPSYEQFF. In DNA, the CDR3 is TGTGCCAGTAGCCCGGGACAGCGGGTCCCCTCGTATGAGCAGTTCTTC. Full variable domain (outside the CDR3, taken from reference TRBV19 and TRBJ2-1): DGGITQSPKYLFRKEGQNVTLSCEQNLNHDAMYWYRQDPGQGLRLIYYSQIVNDFQKGDIAEGYSVSREKKESFPLTVTSAQKNPTAFYLCASSPGQRVPSYEQFFGPGTRLTVL.